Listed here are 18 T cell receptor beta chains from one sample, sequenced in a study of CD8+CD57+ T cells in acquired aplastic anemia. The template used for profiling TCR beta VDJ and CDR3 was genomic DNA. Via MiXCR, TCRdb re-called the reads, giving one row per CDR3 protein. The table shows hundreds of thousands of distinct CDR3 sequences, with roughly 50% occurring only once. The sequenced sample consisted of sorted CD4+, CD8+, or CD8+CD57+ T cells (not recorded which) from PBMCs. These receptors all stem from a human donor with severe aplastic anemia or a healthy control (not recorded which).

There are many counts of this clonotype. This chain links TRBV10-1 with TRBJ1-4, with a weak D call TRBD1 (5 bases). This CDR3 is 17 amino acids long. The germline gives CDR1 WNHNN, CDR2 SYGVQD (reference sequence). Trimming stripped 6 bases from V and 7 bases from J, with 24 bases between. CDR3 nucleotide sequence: TGCGCCAGCAGATCGGGACGGCTTTTTCGACCTAGTGAAAAACTGTTTTTT. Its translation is CASRSGRLFRPSEKLFF.

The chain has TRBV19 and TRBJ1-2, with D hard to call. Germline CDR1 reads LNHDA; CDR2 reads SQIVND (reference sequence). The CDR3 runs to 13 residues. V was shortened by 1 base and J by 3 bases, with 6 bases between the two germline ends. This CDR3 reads CASSIGQHYGYTF. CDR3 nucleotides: TGTGCCAGTAGTATAGGGCAGCACTATGGCTACACCTTC.

CDR3 sequence (DNA): TGTGCCACCAGGCGGGACGGCCTTCCCTACGAGCAGTACTTC. Protein sequence: CATRRDGLPYEQYF. This chain uses TRBV24-1 with TRBJ2-7, with D possibly being TRBD2 (6 bases). The CDR3 runs 14 residues. Germline V gene sequence: CDR1 KGHDR, CDR2 SFDVKD. Trimming removed 7 bases from V and 2 bases from J, with 14 bases in between.

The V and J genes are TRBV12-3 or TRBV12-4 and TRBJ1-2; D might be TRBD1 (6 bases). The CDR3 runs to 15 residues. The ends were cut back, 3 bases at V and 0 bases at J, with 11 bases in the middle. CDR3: CASSFPQGSNYGYTF. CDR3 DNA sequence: TGTGCCAGCAGTTTTCCACAGGGATCTAACTATGGCTACACCTTC.

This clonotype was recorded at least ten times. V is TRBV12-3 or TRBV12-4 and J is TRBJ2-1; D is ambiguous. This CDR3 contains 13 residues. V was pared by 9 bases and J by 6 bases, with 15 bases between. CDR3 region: CASLTGRSNEQFF. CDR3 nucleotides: TGTGCCAGTCTTACCGGTCGGTCCAATGAGCAGTTCTTC.

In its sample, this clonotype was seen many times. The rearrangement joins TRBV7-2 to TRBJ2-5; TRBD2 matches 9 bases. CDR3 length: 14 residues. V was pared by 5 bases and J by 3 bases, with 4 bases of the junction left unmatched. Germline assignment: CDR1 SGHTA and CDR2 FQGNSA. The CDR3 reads CASSPRLAEETQYF. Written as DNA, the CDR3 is TGTGCCAGCAGCCCGCGACTAGCGGAAGAGACCCAGTACTTC.

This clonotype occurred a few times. CDR3 sequence: CASSGRDGYEQYF. In DNA form, the CDR3 reads TGTGCCAGCAGCGGCCGGGACGGGTACGAGCAGTACTTC. The genes are TRBV9 and TRBJ2-7; D possibly matches TRBD1 or TRBD2 (5 bases each). V was cut by 3 bases and J by 4 bases, with 11 bases left in between. The length of the CDR3 is 13 residues. Looked up from germline, CDR1 is SGDLS and CDR2 is YYNGEE.

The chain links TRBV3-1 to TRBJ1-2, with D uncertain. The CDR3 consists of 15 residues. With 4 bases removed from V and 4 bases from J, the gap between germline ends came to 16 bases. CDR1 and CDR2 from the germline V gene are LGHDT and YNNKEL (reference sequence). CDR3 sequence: CASSRSLGRTYGYTF. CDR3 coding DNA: TGTGCCAGCAGCCGCTCCCTAGGCAGGACCTATGGCTACACCTTC.

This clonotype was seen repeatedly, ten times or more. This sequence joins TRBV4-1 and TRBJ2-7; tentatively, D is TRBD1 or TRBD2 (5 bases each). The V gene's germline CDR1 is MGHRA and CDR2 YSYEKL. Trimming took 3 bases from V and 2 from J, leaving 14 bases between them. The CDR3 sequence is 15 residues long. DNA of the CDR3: TGCGCCAGCAGCCAGGGACGGTATACCACCTACGAGCAGTACTTC. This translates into CASSQGRYTTYEQYF.

CDR3 bases: TGTGCCAGTACGGAAGGAGGCGGGGAGCTGTTTTTT. It is translated as CASTEGGGELFF. J is TRBJ2-2 and V is TRBV19; maybe TRBD2 (5 bases). The CDR3 length is 12 residues. CDR1 is LNHDA, CDR2 SQIVND, per germline (reference sequence). V was shortened by 7 bases and J by 7 bases, with 10 bases between the two germline ends. Drawing the rest from reference TRBV19 and TRBJ2-2, the complete variable domain is DGGITQSPKYLFRKEGQNVTLSCEQNLNHDAMYWYRQDPGQGLRLIYYSQIVNDFQKGDIAEGYSVSREKKESFPLTVTSAQKNPTAFYLCASTEGGGELFFGEGSRLTVL.

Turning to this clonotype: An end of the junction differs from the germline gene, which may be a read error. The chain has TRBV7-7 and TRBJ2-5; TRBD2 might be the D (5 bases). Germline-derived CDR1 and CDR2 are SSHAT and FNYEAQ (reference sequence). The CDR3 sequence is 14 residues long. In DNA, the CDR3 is TGTGCTAGCAGCTTCGGAGCCTGGGAGGAGACCCAGTACTTC. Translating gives CASSFGAWEETQYF.

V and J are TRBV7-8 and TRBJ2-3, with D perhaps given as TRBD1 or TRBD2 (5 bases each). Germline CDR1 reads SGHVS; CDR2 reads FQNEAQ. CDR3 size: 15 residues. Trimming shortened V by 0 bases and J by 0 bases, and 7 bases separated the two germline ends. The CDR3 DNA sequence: TGTGCCAGCAGCTTAGCGGGACGTAGCACAGATACGCAGTATTTT. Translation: CASSLAGRSTDTQYF.

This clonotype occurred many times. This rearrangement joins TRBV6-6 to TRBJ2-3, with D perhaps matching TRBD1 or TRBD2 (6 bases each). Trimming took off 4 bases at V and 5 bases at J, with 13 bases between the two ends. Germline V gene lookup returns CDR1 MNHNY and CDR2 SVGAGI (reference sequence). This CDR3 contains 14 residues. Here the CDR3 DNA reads TGTGCCAGCAGTTCCGGGGGCTTAAAAGATACGCAGTATTTT. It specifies CASSSGGLKDTQYF.

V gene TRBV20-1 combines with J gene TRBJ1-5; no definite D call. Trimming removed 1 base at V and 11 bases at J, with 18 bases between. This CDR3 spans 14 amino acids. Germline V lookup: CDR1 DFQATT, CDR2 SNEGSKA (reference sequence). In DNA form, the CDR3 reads TGCAGTGCTAGAGGTTTTGCAGACCAAGAGACCCAGCATTTT. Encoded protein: CSARGFADQETQHF.

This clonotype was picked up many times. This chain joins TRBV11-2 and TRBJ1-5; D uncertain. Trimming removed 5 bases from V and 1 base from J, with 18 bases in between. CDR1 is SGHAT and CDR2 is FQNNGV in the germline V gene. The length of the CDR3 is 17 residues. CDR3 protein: CASSEDFWGGSNQPQHF. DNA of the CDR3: TGTGCCAGCAGCGAAGACTTTTGGGGAGGGAGCAATCAGCCCCAGCATTTT.

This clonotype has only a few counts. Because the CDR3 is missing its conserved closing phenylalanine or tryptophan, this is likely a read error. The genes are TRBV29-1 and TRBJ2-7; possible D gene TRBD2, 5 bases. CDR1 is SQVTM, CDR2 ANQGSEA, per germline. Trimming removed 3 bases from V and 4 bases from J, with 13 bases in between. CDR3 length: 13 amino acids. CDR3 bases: TGCAGCGTTGAGTGGCATGAGGGTTACGAGCAGTACTCC. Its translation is CSVEWHEGYEQYS.

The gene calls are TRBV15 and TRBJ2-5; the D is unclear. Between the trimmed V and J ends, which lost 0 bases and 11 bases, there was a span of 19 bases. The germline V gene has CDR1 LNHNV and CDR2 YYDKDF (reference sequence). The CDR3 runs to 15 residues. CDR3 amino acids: CATSRDSGFPLEQYF. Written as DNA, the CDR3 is TGTGCCACCAGCAGAGATTCCGGATTCCCTTTGGAGCAGTACTTC.

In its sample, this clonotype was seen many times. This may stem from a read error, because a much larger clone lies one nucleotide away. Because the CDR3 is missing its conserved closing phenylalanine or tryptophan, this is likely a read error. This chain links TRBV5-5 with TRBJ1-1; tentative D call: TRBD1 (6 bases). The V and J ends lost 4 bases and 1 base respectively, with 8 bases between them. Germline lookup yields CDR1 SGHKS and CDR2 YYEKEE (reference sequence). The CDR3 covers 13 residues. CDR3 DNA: TGTGCCAGCAGCAGGACAGCGAACACTGAAGCTTTCTCT. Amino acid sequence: CASSRTANTEAFS.